This T cell receptor beta chain appears in the sequencing data of a study of blood T cell repertoires in COVID-19. Study-level background: Italy, Spain and the United States were the sources of the convalescent and acute COVID-19 samples. In each case, the material was cDNA or gDNA derived from T cells, B-cell-depleted T cells, or PBMCs.

Losses at the gene ends were 0 bases for V and 9 bases for J; bases not matched to a gene: 10. The CDR3 has 17 amino acids. The germline V gene encodes CDR1 SGHNT and CDR2 YYREEE (reference sequence). Original handling: Reference gene primer amplification in the assay estimated nucleated cell counts. TCRdb's copy holds only in-frame clones and misses some; the assay was immunoSEQ multiplex PCR. The DNA gave D and trimming, while V, J and clone size come from that table. The table includes fewer than 200,000 clones, 88% detected once. What was sequenced was peripheral blood. The clonotype was recovered from a man aged 60 to 69 with acute or convalescent COVID-19. V gene TRBV5-4 combines with J gene TRBJ2-1; 12 nucleotides line up with TRBD2. In nucleotides, the CDR3 is TGTGCCAGCAGCTTGGAGGTACGGCTAGCGGGAGGGGGTGAGCAGTTCTTC. Translation: CASSLEVRLAGGGEQFF.